This T cell receptor beta chain was recovered during a study of T cells in Graves' hyperthyroidism and ophthalmopathy. About the study: Peripheral blood was secured at the point of initial diagnosis, before any treatment. Findings and limits, study-wide: Researchers report that a 13 V-J model separated ophthalmopathy from stable hyperthyroidism. Ophthalmopathy, which appeared later, was predicted by the model a median about 6.8 months before onset.

A few counts support this clonotype. The antigen is not known. Germline V CDR1 and CDR2: MGHRA, YSYEKL. CDR3 length: 20 amino acids. V was clipped by 5 bases and J by 1 base, with 27 bases between them. Researchers took RNA transcripts and amplified the TCR beta CDR3 regions from them. The study used the HTBI primer set for a first-round RT-PCR of the TCR CDR3. MiXCR, run by TCRdb on the multiplex PCR reads, gives a single entry per CDR3 protein. The profile covers over 300,000 distinct CDR3 sequences, with about 15% appearing a single time and 8% to 13% taken by the ten largest. Clinical symptoms, serum thyroxine and TRAb, thyroid ultrasound and orbital computed tomography were used for the diagnoses.

Sample: blood. This receptor was identified in a woman aged 60-70 years with Graves' hyperthyroidism. The V and J genes are TRBV4-1 and TRBJ2-1, with a possible D match to TRBD2 (6 bases). The DNA for the CDR3 is TGCGCCAGCAGCGCCAAGGCGAAGGGGCTTAGCGGACTTTCCTACAATGAGCAGTTCTTC. Residues: CASSAKAKGLSGLSYNEQFF.